This TCR beta chain derives from a study of shared clonotypes between healthy human individuals. The study's findings and limits: Collection of samples was limited to blood; tissue repertoires likely differ.

Repertoires were generated with immunoSEQ multiplex PCR, while TCRdb's copy carries only in-frame clones and drops some. The sample has over 1.4 million clones, 95% to 97% seen once. This clone was detected once. The antigen remains unidentified. The CDR3 consists of 11 residues. Germline-derived CDR1 and CDR2 are DFQATT and SNEGSKA (reference sequence). The V gene lost 3 bases and the J gene lost 6 bases, with 9 bases spanning the gap. J is TRBJ2-7 and V is TRBV20-1, with D unresolved. The clonotype was recovered from a man aged 30-40 years in good health. Sequenced sample: naive CD4+ T cells sorted from blood. The sample's subset: CD45RA+ positively selected. The CDR3 DNA follows: TGCAGTGCTAGGATGTACCCCGAGCAGTACTTC. This encodes CSARMYPEQYF.